Presented here are 20 T cell receptor beta chains from one specimen sequenced in a study of vaccination and CD4 T cells after COVID-19. Cultured CD4+ T cells had their DNA profiled by the Oncomine TCR Beta short-read assay. TCRdb used MiXCR to reprocess the PCR reads, holding one entry per CDR3 protein. This table has 12,000 or so distinct CDR3 sequences, 50% appearing once. Their antigen targets remain unknown. The treatment here: approximately 9-day PBMC culture with coronavirus spike peptide pools or control peptides (ViraFEST assay). Sample: CD4+ T cells from blood, cultured in vitro. The receptors were sampled from a human donor who had recovered from COVID-19.

The V call is TRBV28, the J call TRBJ1-4; unclear D gene. V gave up 5 bases and J gave up 0 bases, with 7 bases separating them. Per the germline V gene, CDR1 is MDHEN and CDR2 is SYDVKM. This CDR3 has 14 amino acids. The CDR3 protein is CASSVAATNEKLFF. As DNA, the CDR3 is TGTGCCAGCAGTGTGGCAGCAACTAATGAAAAACTGTTTTTT. Together with reference TRBV28 and TRBJ1-4, the CDR3 gives the full variable domain: DVKVTQSSRYLVKRTGEKVFLECVQDMDHENMFWYRQDPGLGLRLIYFSYDVKMKEKGDIPEGYSVSREKKERFSLILESASTNQTSMYLCASSVAATNEKLFFGSGTQLSVL.

This clonotype appeared once. The gene calls are TRBV5-1 and TRBJ2-6; weak D call: TRBD1 (6 bases). There are 16 residues in the CDR3. Germline-derived CDR1 and CDR2 are SGHRS and YFSETQ. The V gene lost 5 bases and the J gene lost 0 bases, with 12 bases spanning the gap. The DNA of the CDR3 is TGCGCCAGCAGTGTGGGGGCAAGCTCTGGGGCCAACGTCCTGACTTTC. Translated: CASSVGASSGANVLTF.

Only a few counts were recorded for this clonotype. The chain links TRBV7-9 to TRBJ2-7, with 11 nucleotides matching TRBD2. CDR1 and CDR2 (germline): SEHNR, FQNEAQ (reference sequence). V was clipped by 4 bases and J by 2 bases; unmatched bases: 16. The CDR3 spans 19 residues. The CDR3 DNA follows: TGTGCCAGCAGCTCAACCACACTAGCGGGAGTTCCATCGCCCTACGAGCAGTACTTC. It translates to CASSSTTLAGVPSPYEQYF.

This rearrangement joins TRBV20-1 to TRBJ2-3; TRBD1 is a possible D gene (5 bases). Between the trimmed V and J ends, which lost 6 bases and 6 bases, there was a span of 16 bases. The CDR3 totals 13 residues. The germline CDR1 and CDR2 sequences are DFQATT and SNEGSKA (reference sequence). CDR3 region: CSAANGPGDTQYF. The CDR3 coding sequence is TGCAGTGCCGCAAACGGGCCAGGGGATACGCAGTATTTT.

The rearrangement joins TRBV7-2 to TRBJ1-6; perhaps TRBD1 as D (5 bases). The CDR3 is 16 residues long. V was pared by 2 bases and J by 7 bases, with 15 bases between. Looked up from germline, CDR1 is SGHTA and CDR2 is FQGNSA. CDR3 sequence: CASSLRLADTNSPLHF. CDR3 bases: TGTGCCAGCAGCTTAAGGTTAGCGGACACCAATTCACCCCTCCACTTT.

Concerning this clonotype: A junction boundary mismatches the germline segment, possibly from a read error. The chain links TRBV6-1 to TRBJ2-3; 9 bases are a match to TRBD2. The CDR3 length is 13 residues. Germline values: CDR1 MNHNS, CDR2 SASEGT. The CDR3 is CALAGMSTDTQYF. As DNA, the CDR3 is TGCGCTCTAGCGGGGATGAGCACAGATACGCAGTATTTT.

The J gene is TRBJ1-5, the V gene TRBV19, with 7 bases lining up with TRBD1. The CDR3 is 14 residues long. The germline gives CDR1 LNHDA, CDR2 SQIVND (reference sequence). With V trimmed by 4 bases and J by 4 bases, 4 bases remained unmatched. CDR3 nucleotide sequence: TGTGCCAGTAGTAGGACAGGATCAAATCAGCCCCAGCATTTT. Translating it yields CASSRTGSNQPQHF.

The chain combines TRBV20-1 with TRBJ2-1, with 12 positions matching TRBD2. CDR3 length equals 14 residues. V trimming: 7 bases; J trimming: 4 bases; junction bases outside the gene matches: 5. Germline CDR1 is DFQATT and CDR2 is SNEGSKA (reference sequence). CDR3 residues: CSVPGLAGYNEQFF. The CDR3 DNA sequence: TGCAGTGTCCCGGGACTAGCGGGTTACAATGAGCAGTTCTTC.

The genes are TRBV15 and TRBJ2-7, with unresolved D. Germline CDR1 is LNHNV and CDR2 is YYDKDF (reference sequence). The CDR3 is 14 amino acids. With 0 bases removed from V and 6 bases from J, the gap between germline ends came to 12 bases. The DNA of the CDR3 is TGTGCCACCAGCAGAGACGCAGACGGCGGCGAGCAGTACTTC. Translating it yields CATSRDADGGEQYF. The entire variable domain, with the rest obtained from reference TRBV15 and TRBJ2-7, is as follows: DAMVIQNPRYQVTQFGKPVTLSCSQTLNHNVMYWYQQKSSQAPKLLFHYYDKDFNNEADTPDNFQSRRPNTSFCFLDIRSPGLGDTAMYLCATSRDADGGEQYFGPGTRLTVT.

There are a few counts of this clonotype. The chain is built from TRBV20-1 and TRBJ2-3; D gene ambiguous. The germline V gene has CDR1 DFQATT and CDR2 SNEGSKA (reference sequence). The V end lost 3 bases, the J end lost 1 base, and 8 bases lay between the germline ends. The CDR3 is made up of 13 amino acids. The CDR3 spells CSARAGGTDTQYF. As DNA, the CDR3 is TGCAGTGCTAGGGCCGGAGGCACAGATACGCAGTATTTT.

V gene TRBV28 combines with J gene TRBJ1-5; maybe TRBD1 (5 bases). Germline loops: CDR1 MDHEN, CDR2 SYDVKM. The CDR3 loop spans 14 amino acids. V was shortened by 5 bases and J by 1 base, with 9 bases between the two germline ends. The CDR3 DNA follows: TGTGCCAGCAGTGGAGGGGTCAGCAATCAGCCCCAGCATTTT. Translation gives CASSGGVSNQPQHF.

The chain is built from TRBV20-1 and TRBJ2-1; no firm D call. CDR3 length equals 19 residues. Trimming cost V 0 bases and J 0 bases, with 21 bases left between them. Germline CDR1 reads DFQATT; CDR2 reads SNEGSKA (reference sequence). The CDR3 reads CSARDPPSRRMSSYNEQFF. The CDR3 DNA sequence: TGCAGTGCTAGAGATCCACCATCGAGGCGGATGAGCTCCTACAATGAGCAGTTCTTC.

The J gene is TRBJ2-5, the V gene TRBV7-2; no clear D gene. CDR1 and CDR2 from the germline V gene are SGHTA and FQGNSA. V lost 4 bases, J lost 2 bases, and 8 bases lay in between. This CDR3 is 13 amino acids long. CDR3 nucleotide sequence: TGTGCCAGCAGCTCCTCCAGACAAGAGACCCAGTACTTC. Translated, it gives CASSSSRQETQYF.

This chain connects TRBV20-1 to TRBJ1-6; the D gene is possibly TRBD1 (6 bases). The CDR3 is 14 residues long. Per the germline V gene, CDR1 is DFQATT and CDR2 is SNEGSKA (reference sequence). The V and J ends lost 3 bases and 9 bases respectively, with 15 bases between them. As DNA, the CDR3 is TGCAGTGCTAGGGCCGGGGGCCCAGGTTCACCCCTCCACTTT. Its protein is CSARAGGPGSPLHF.

The gene calls are TRBV6-1 and TRBJ2-7; 9 bases match TRBD1. CDR3 size: 16 residues. CDR1 is MNHNS and CDR2 is SASEGT in the germline V gene. Trimming removed 5 bases from V and 5 bases from J; junction bases left unmatched: 13. The CDR3 DNA sequence: TGTGCCAGCAGTCGAAACCGGGACAGGGTAGCAAACGAGCAGTACTTC. Protein: CASSRNRDRVANEQYF.

This clonotype was observed a handful of times. This chain joins TRBV12-3 or TRBV12-4 and TRBJ1-5, with D possibly TRBD1 on 6 matching bases. V dropped 3 bases and J dropped 7 bases, with 7 bases sitting between them. CDR3 size: 12 residues. This CDR3 is CASSFGGQPQHF. The CDR3 bases are TGTGCCAGCAGTTTCGGGGGCCAGCCCCAGCATTTT.

As DNA, the CDR3 is TGTGCCAGCAGTTCCGGGACTAGCGTCGCAGATACGCAGTATTTT. Its translation is CASSSGTSVADTQYF. This chain connects TRBV6-5 to TRBJ2-3; 10 bases are shared with TRBD2. V shed 4 bases, J shed 4 bases, and the junction held 5 bases outside the gene matches. There are 15 residues in the CDR3. Germline V lookup: CDR1 MNHEY, CDR2 SVGAGI.

V usage is TRBV5-4 and J usage is TRBJ2-7; D is undetermined. The CDR3 has 14 amino acids. The V end was cut by 3 bases, the J end by 2 bases, with 12 bases between. Germline assignment: CDR1 SGHNT and CDR2 YYREEE (reference sequence). In DNA form, the CDR3 reads TGTGCCAGCAGCTCCGAACAGTTAACCTACGAGCAGTACTTC. Protein: CASSSEQLTYEQYF.

The chain links TRBV6-2 or TRBV6-3 to TRBJ2-7; D is uncertain. Germline assignment: CDR1 MNHEY and CDR2 SVGEGT. Trimming removed 1 base at V and 7 bases at J, with 5 bases between. The CDR3 sequence is 11 residues long. The CDR3 loop is CASSYYLEQYF. CDR3 sequence (DNA): TGTGCCAGCAGTTACTACTTGGAGCAGTACTTC.

This sequence joins TRBV20-1 and TRBJ1-5, with unresolved D. Germline loops: CDR1 DFQATT, CDR2 SNEGSKA (reference sequence). Trimming shortened V by 6 bases and J by 3 bases, and 15 bases separated the two germline ends. The CDR3 spans 14 residues. Written as DNA, the CDR3 is TGCAGTGCCCTGCCCGGGCCTCACAATCAGCCCCAGCATTTT. Translated: CSALPGPHNQPQHF.